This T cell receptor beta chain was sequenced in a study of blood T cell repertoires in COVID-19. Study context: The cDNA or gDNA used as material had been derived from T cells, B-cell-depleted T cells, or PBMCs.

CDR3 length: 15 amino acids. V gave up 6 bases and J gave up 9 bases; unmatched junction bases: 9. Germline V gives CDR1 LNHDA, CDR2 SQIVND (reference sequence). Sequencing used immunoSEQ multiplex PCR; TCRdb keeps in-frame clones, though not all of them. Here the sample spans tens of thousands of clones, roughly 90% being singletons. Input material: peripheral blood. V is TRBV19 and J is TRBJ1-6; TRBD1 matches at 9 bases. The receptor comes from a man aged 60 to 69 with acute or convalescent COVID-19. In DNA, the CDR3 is TGTGCCAGTAGCGGCGGCCGGGACAGGGTTTCACCCCTCCACTTT. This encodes CASSGGRDRVSPLHF.